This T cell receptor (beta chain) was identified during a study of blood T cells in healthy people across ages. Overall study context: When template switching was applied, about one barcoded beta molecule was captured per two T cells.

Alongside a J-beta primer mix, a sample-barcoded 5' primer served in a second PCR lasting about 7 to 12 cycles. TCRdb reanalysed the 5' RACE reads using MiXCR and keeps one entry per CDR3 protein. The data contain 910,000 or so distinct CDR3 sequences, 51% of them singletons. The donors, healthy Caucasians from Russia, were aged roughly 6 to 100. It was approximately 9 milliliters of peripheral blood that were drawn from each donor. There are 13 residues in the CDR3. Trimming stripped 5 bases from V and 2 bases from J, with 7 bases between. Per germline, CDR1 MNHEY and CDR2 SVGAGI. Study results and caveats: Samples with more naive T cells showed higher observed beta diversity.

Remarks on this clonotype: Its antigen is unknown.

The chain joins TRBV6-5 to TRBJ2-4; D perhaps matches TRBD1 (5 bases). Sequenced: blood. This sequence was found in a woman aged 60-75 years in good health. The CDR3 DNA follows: TGTGCCAGCAGTGGGGCGTCCAAAAACATTCAGTACTTC. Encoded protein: CASSGASKNIQYF.